This T cell receptor (beta chain) was identified in a study of PD-1 blockade in mismatch repair-deficient tumors. Study results and limitations: Rapid post-treatment expansion, then contraction, generally preceding radiologic response, marked tumor-resident clones.

In regard to this clone: As yet, its antigen is unknown.

The CDR3 has 10 amino acids. The germline V gene has CDR1 SQVTM and CDR2 ANQGSEA. V shed 7 bases and J shed 10 bases, with 11 bases lying between them. Clones were sequenced by immunoSEQ multiplex PCR, and TCRdb holds only the in-frame ones, with some missing. The table records roughly 130,000 clones, around nine tenths of them present only once. TCRs were sequenced from three patients responding to pembrolizumab. This TCR came from an adult with mismatch repair-deficient cancer. The chain has TRBV29-1 and TRBJ2-1; D not certain. Specimen: peripheral blood, collected approximately 70 weeks after starting pembrolizumab. CDR3 loop: CSAITTEQFF. In nucleotides, the CDR3 is TGCAGCGCGATTACGACGGAGCAGTTCTTC.